This entry lists 2 T cell receptor beta chains sequenced from one sample in a study of blood T cell repertoires in COVID-19. The method was immunoSEQ multiplex PCR; TCRdb's version includes in-frame clones alone and lacks a portion of them. The sample contains about 200,000 clones, 65% to 90% of which appear only once. Sequences were obtained from peripheral blood. These receptor sequences come from a human donor in a cohort sampled during active COVID-19.

This clone showed up just a few times. The chain links TRBV30 to TRBJ1-2; possible D gene TRBD1, 5 bases. The CDR3 is 14 amino acids. Trimming left V 2 bases short and J 5 bases short, with 15 bases between. The germline V gene has CDR1 GTSNPN and CDR2 SVGIG (reference sequence). Here the CDR3 reads CAWSPGRRGYGYTF. The CDR3 nucleotides read TGTGCCTGGAGTCCGGGACGTCGGGGGTATGGCTACACCTTC. The whole variable domain, remainder taken from reference TRBV30 and TRBJ1-2, is SQTIHQWPATLVQPVGSPLSLECTVEGTSNPNLYWYRQAAGRGLQLLFYSVGIGQISSEVPQNLSASRPQDRQFILSSKKLLLSDSGFYLCAWSPGRRGYGYTFGSGTRLTVV.

This clone was counted a few times. V and J are TRBV30 and TRBJ2-1, with TRBD2 matching 10 bases. The CDR3 has 16 amino acids. Per germline, CDR1 GTSNPN and CDR2 SVGIG (reference sequence). V lost 1 base to trimming and J lost 0 bases; unmatched junction nucleotides: 3. CDR3 bases: TGTGCCTGGAGTGGGCTAGCGGGAGACTCCTACAATGAGCAGTTCTTC. It codes for CAWSGLAGDSYNEQFF. The entire variable domain, with the rest obtained from reference TRBV30 and TRBJ2-1, is as follows: SQTIHQWPATLVQPVGSPLSLECTVEGTSNPNLYWYRQAAGRGLQLLFYSVGIGQISSEVPQNLSASRPQDRQFILSSKKLLLSDSGFYLCAWSGLAGDSYNEQFFGPGTRLTVL.